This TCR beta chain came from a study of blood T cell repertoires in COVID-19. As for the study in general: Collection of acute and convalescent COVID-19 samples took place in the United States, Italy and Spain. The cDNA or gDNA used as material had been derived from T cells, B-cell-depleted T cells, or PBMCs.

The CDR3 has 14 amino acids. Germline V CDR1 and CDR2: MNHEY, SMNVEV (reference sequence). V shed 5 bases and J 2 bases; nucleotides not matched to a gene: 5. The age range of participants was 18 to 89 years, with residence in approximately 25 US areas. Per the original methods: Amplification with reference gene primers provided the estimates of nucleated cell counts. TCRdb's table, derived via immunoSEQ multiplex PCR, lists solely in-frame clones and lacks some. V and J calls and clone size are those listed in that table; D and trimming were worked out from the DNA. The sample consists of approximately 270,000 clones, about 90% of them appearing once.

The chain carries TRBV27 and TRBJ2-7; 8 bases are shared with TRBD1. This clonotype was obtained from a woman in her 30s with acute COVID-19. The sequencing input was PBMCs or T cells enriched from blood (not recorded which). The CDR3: CASSTTGAPYEQYF. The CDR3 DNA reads TGTGCCAGCAGTACGACAGGGGCCCCCTACGAGCAGTACTTC.